Each of the 21 T cell receptor beta chains below was sequenced from the same sample in a study of beta chain features in type 1 diabetes. TCRB transcripts that were expressed got sequenced, as all of the isolated RNA had been reverse transcribed. Using immunoSEQ multiplex PCR, the repertoire was profiled, and TCRdb retains in-frame clones only, with some absent. The table has around 340,000 clones, around a fifth seen once; the top ten hold roughly 0.045%. Sequenced input: naive CD4+ T cells from blood. The receptors here all came from a woman younger than 30 in good health.

The genes are TRBV19 and TRBJ2-6; D unclear. V lost 8 bases to trimming and J lost 0 bases, with 5 bases between them. Germline lookup yields CDR1 LNHDA and CDR2 SQIVND (reference sequence). CDR3 length: 13 amino acids. DNA of the CDR3: TGTGCCAGTCAGAACTCTGGGGCCAACGTCCTGACTTTC. Translation: CASQNSGANVLTF.

The genes are TRBV4-1 and TRBJ2-2; D remains ambiguous. CDR3 length: 13 amino acids. CDR1 is MGHRA and CDR2 is YSYEKL in the germline V gene. Trimming shortened V by 0 bases and J by 6 bases, and 5 bases separated the two germline ends. The CDR3 DNA reads TGCGCCAGCAGCCAAGAAGAGGCCGGGGAGCTGTTTTTT. The encoded protein is CASSQEEAGELFF.

The chain employs TRBV29-1 and TRBJ1-1, with D perhaps TRBD1 (6 bases). The germline gives CDR1 SQVTM, CDR2 ANQGSEA. The V end was cut by 6 bases, the J end by 4 bases, with 18 bases between. The CDR3 is 14 residues long. This CDR3 is CSVPARGESTEAFF. CDR3 bases: TGCAGCGTGCCCGCCAGGGGCGAATCCACTGAAGCTTTCTTT.

The rearrangement joins TRBV10-3 to TRBJ2-7; 8 nucleotides align to TRBD2. Looked up from germline, CDR1 is ENHRY and CDR2 is SYGVKD. CDR3 length: 15 amino acids. Losses at the gene ends were 7 bases for V and 7 bases for J; bases not matched to a gene: 15. The CDR3 nucleotides are TGTGCCATCACCGGGAGGGCAGGACCCCCTGGAGAGCAGTACTTC. Translation: CAITGRAGPPGEQYF.

The chain couples TRBV5-1 to TRBJ2-3; 7 positions agree with TRBD1. The CDR3 length is 15 residues. Unmatched junction bases numbered 8, after V lost 4 bases and J lost 3 bases. The V gene's germline CDR1 is SGHRS and CDR2 YFSETQ. The CDR3 nucleotides read TGCGCCAGCAGCCCGACAGGGTTCGGAACAGATACGCAGTATTTT. Protein: CASSPTGFGTDTQYF.

This clone turned up a few times. The chain is built from TRBV5-4 and TRBJ2-1, with 7 bases fitting TRBD2. The germline CDR1 and CDR2 sequences are SGHNT and YYREEE (reference sequence). The junction had 5 bases not matched to a gene; V was cut back by 6 bases and J by 5 bases. There are 13 residues in the CDR3. For the CDR3, the DNA is TGTGCCAGCATGGCTAGCGGTCACAATGAGCAGTTCTTC. Translation: CASMASGHNEQFF.

The table lists this clone with a few counts. This chain links TRBV7-9 with TRBJ2-7; D is perhaps TRBD2 (5 bases). This CDR3 spans 13 amino acids. The V gene's germline CDR1 is SEHNR and CDR2 FQNEAQ (reference sequence). V was trimmed by 3 bases and J by 5 bases, leaving 11 bases between them. CDR3 in DNA: TGTGCCAGCAGCTTGGGTAGCGTCCACGAGCAGTACTTC. It specifies CASSLGSVHEQYF. Complete variable domain (other parts from reference TRBV7-9 and TRBJ2-7): DTGVSQNPRHKITKRGQNVTFRCDPISEHNRLYWYRQTLGQGPEFLTYFQNEAQLEKSRLLSDRFSAERPKGSFSTLEIQRTEQGDSAMYLCASSLGSVHEQYFGPGTRLTVT.

The chain combines TRBV11-3 with TRBJ1-1; D is unclear. There are 11 residues in the CDR3. V was pared by 6 bases and J by 1 base, with 3 bases between. CDR1 and CDR2 from the germline V gene are SGHNT and YENEEA. The CDR3 loop reads CASSKNTEAFF. The CDR3 region has the DNA TGTGCCAGCAGTAAGAACACTGAAGCTTTCTTT.

The rearrangement links TRBV29-1 to TRBJ2-1, with 10 bases fitting TRBD2. CDR3 length equals 17 residues. The germline gives CDR1 SQVTM, CDR2 ANQGSEA. The V segment lost 6 bases and the J segment 0 bases; nucleotides outside the gene matches: 11. The CDR3 nucleotides read TGCAGCGTGGAACCGGGACTAGCGAGTGTCTCCTACAATGAGCAGTTCTTC. The encoded protein is CSVEPGLASVSYNEQFF.

In this sample, this clone turned up a few times. This chain links TRBV7-2 with TRBJ2-2; TRBD2 agrees at 7 bases. V gave up 6 bases and J gave up 6 bases; unmatched junction bases: 10. There are 15 residues in the CDR3. Per the germline V gene, CDR1 is SGHTA and CDR2 is FQGNSA. CDR3 region: CASREPGTKAGELFF. The CDR3 DNA follows: TGTGCCAGCAGAGAGCCTGGGACTAAGGCCGGGGAGCTGTTTTTT.

This chain links TRBV29-1 with TRBJ2-7, with TRBD2 identical over 11 bases. The germline CDR1 and CDR2 sequences are SQVTM and ANQGSEA. The CDR3 length is 13 residues. V was pared by 7 bases and J by 3 bases, with 5 bases of the junction left unmatched. The CDR3 sequence: CSGTGTSGYEQYF. The CDR3, as DNA: TGCAGCGGGACCGGGACTAGCGGCTACGAGCAGTACTTC.

This clone was picked up a small number of times. V and J are TRBV6-5 and TRBJ2-1; 9 positions agree with TRBD2. CDR3 size: 15 residues. In germline, CDR1 is MNHEY, CDR2 SVGAGI. Trimming removed 4 bases from V and 4 bases from J; junction bases left unmatched: 5. The CDR3 is CASSFSGSYYNEQFF. In DNA, the CDR3 is TGTGCCAGCAGTTTTAGCGGGAGCTATTACAATGAGCAGTTCTTC.

This clone has more than one count but fewer than ten. J is TRBJ2-3 and V is TRBV30, with 11 bases fitting TRBD2. Germline trimming cut 3 bases from V and 6 bases from J; bases unmatched to any gene: 8. The CDR3 has 15 amino acids. CDR1 is GTSNPN and CDR2 is SVGIG in the germline V gene (reference sequence). CDR3 loop: CAWRPGLAGRDTQYF. CDR3 in DNA: TGTGCCTGGAGACCCGGACTAGCGGGTCGGGATACGCAGTATTTT.

About this clone: The sample holds other DNA sequences that translate to the same CDR3. The chain links TRBV9 to TRBJ2-1; D is undetermined. Germline CDR1 and CDR2: SGDLS and YYNGEE. With 0 bases removed from V and 3 bases from J, the gap between germline ends came to 4 bases. The CDR3 runs 13 residues. The CDR3 region is CASSVGSYNEQFF. The DNA of the CDR3 is TGTGCCAGCAGCGTAGGTAGCTACAATGAGCAGTTCTTC.

The chain has TRBV5-1 and TRBJ1-5; D gene ambiguous. V dropped 5 bases and J dropped 0 bases, with 15 bases sitting between them. Germline values: CDR1 SGHRS, CDR2 YFSETQ. This CDR3 contains 16 residues. The CDR3 here is CASSSVGPFSNQPQHF. Written as DNA, the CDR3 is TGCGCCAGCAGTTCGGTCGGTCCCTTTAGCAATCAGCCCCAGCATTTT.

V and J are TRBV4-1 and TRBJ1-2, with D possibly being TRBD1 (6 bases). The CDR3 loop spans 14 amino acids. In germline, CDR1 is MGHRA, CDR2 YSYEKL. V gave up 6 bases and J gave up 6 bases, with 17 bases separating them. CDR3 residues: CASRPGRGLDGYTF. Here the CDR3 DNA reads TGCGCCAGCAGACCGGGCAGGGGCTTGGATGGCTACACCTTC.

The chain carries TRBV5-4 and TRBJ2-1; possible D gene TRBD1, 6 bases. V was pared by 0 bases and J by 6 bases, with 10 bases between. The CDR3 runs 14 residues. Germline CDR1 reads SGHNT; CDR2 reads YYREEE (reference sequence). CDR3 residues: CASSLDAGVNEQFF. CDR3 DNA: TGTGCCAGCAGCTTGGATGCAGGGGTCAATGAGCAGTTCTTC.

The rearrangement joins TRBV21-1 to TRBJ2-1; TRBD1 is the table's D call, not checked against the DNA. TRBV21-1 is flagged as a pseudogene. This CDR3 spans 17 amino acids. The CDR3 nucleotides are TGTGCCAGCAGCAAACAGACAGGGGATCGCGCCTACAATGAGCAGTTCTTC. This gives the protein CASSKQTGDRAYNEQFF.

Comment on this clone: At the DNA level, this CDR3 is encoded by other sequences in the same sample as well. This sequence joins TRBV5-1 and TRBJ2-3; D gene uncertain. Deletions cut 2 bases from V and 6 bases from J, with 4 bases between. In germline, CDR1 is SGHRS, CDR2 YFSETQ. This CDR3 comprises 11 residues. This CDR3 reads CASSFGDTQYF. CDR3 DNA sequence: TGCGCCAGCAGCTTCGGTGATACGCAGTATTTT.

The chain combines TRBV9 with TRBJ1-2; TRBD1 aligns across 7 bases. In germline, CDR1 is SGDLS, CDR2 YYNGEE. Unmatched junction bases numbered 5, after V lost 3 bases and J lost 3 bases. The CDR3 totals 14 residues. CDR3 sequence (DNA): TGTGCCAGCAGCGCCGCCACAGGGGACTATGGCTACACCTTC. Translating gives CASSAATGDYGYTF. Variable domain in full (rest from reference TRBV9 and TRBJ1-2): DSGVTQTPKHLITATGQRVTLRCSPRSGDLSVYWYQQSLDQGLQFLIQYYNGEERAKGNILERFSAQQFPDLHSELNLSSLELGDSALYFCASSAATGDYGYTFGSGTRLTVV.

This clone was seen more than once but under ten times. Other DNA variants within this sample encode the same CDR3. This chain links TRBV5-1 with TRBJ1-2, with no clear D. The CDR3 runs 13 residues. Per germline, CDR1 SGHRS and CDR2 YFSETQ. Trimming left V 0 bases short and J 2 bases short, with 5 bases between. CDR3 in amino acids: CASSLGQNYGYTF. CDR3 nucleotide sequence: TGCGCCAGCAGCTTGGGGCAGAACTATGGCTACACCTTC.